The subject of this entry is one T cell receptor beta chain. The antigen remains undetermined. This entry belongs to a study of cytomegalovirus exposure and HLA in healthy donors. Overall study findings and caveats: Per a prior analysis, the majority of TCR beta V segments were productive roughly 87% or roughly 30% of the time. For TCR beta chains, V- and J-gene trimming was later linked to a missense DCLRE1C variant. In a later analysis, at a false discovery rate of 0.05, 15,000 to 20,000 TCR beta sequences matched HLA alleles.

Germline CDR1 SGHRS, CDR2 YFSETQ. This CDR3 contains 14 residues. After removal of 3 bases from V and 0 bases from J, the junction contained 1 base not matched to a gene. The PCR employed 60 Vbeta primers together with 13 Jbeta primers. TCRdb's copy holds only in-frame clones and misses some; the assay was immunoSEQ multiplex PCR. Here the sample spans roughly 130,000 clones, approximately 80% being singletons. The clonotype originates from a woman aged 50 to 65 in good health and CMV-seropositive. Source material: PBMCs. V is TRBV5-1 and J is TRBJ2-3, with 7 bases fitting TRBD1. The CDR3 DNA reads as TGCGCCAGCAGCTCACAGGGGAGCACAGATACGCAGTATTTT. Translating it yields CASSSQGSTDTQYF.